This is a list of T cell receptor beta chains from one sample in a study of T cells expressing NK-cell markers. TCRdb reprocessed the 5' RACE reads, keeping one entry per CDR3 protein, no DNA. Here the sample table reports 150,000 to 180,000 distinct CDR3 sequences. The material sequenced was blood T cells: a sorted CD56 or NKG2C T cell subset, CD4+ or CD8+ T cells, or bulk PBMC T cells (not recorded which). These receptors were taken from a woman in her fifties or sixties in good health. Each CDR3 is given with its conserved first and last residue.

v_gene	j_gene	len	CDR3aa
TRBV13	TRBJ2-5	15	CASTTTSGRSETQYF
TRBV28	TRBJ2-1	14	CASSRGGVSNEQFF
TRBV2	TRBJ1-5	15	CASTGTGESNQPQHF
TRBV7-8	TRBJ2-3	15	CASSLEGELTDTQYF
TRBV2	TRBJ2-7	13	CASSGRQSYEQYF
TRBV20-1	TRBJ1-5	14	CSARVGDLNQPQHF
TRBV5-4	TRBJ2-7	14	CASSLAGRSREQYF
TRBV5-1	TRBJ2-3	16	CASSFRGRAPTDTQYF
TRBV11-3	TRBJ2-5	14	CASSSPKSGETQYF
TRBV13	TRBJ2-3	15	CASSLDLAGTDTQYF
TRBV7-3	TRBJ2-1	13	CASSLIAGNEQFF
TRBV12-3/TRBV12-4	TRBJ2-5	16	CASSLAPRHAPETQYF
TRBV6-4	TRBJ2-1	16	CASSVGKGQFYNEQFF
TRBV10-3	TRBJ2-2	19	CAISGGQTGTQTNTGELFF
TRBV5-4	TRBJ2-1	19	CASSLAGSVGLVPYNEQFF
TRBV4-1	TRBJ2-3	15	CASSQADFSTDTQYF
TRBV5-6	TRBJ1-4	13	CASSRGQPEKLFF